The 3 T cell receptor beta chains presented below share a single source sample, sequenced in a study of blood T cells in healthy people across ages (dated by TCRdb to between 2015 and 2017). Receptor libraries were prepared by 5' RACE. Sequencer: Illumina HiSeq 2500. The second PCR ran for roughly 7 to 12 cycles and used a J-beta primer mix along with a sample-barcoded 5' primer. Through fastp at Q25 and MiXCR, TCRdb rebuilt clones from the public reads, retaining in-frame beta chains. Records with the same CDR3 protein are collapsed into one entry carrying the most frequent genes and DNA. A total of 850,000 to 1,300,000 distinct CDR3 sequences appear in this sample, around 43% of them only once. The ten most abundant clones make up approximately 17% of the sample. The sample was blood. These receptors were obtained from a woman aged 60-75 years in good health.

The chain has TRBV21-1 and TRBJ2-1; TRBD2 is taken as the D call from the table, unchecked against the DNA. The J call could be wrong; TRBJ2-7 is a better fit for the DNA end. TRBV21-1 is a known pseudogene. The CDR3 runs 16 residues. The chain's CDR3 is CARCLGAEEAYNEQYF. CDR3 sequence (DNA): TGTGCCAGATGCTTAGGAGCGGAGGAGGCCTACAATGAGCAGTACTTC.

This clonotype has a handful of counts. This chain joins TRBV7-9 and TRBJ2-3; 8 bases line up with TRBD1. J lost 3 bases, V lost 2 bases, and 4 bases had no gene match. The germline V gene has CDR1 SEHNR and CDR2 FQNEAQ (reference sequence). The CDR3 is made up of 15 amino acids. CDR3 in DNA: TGTGCCAGCAGCTTATGGACAGGGCGTACAGATACGCAGTATTTT. Its protein is CASSLWTGRTDTQYF.

V is TRBV20-1 and J is TRBJ2-7; the D gene is possibly TRBD1 (6 bases). The V end lost 0 bases, the J end lost 2 bases, and 20 bases lay between the germline ends. This CDR3 has 17 residues. CDR1 is DFQATT, CDR2 SNEGSKA, per germline (reference sequence). The CDR3 sequence: CSARDLERDTRTYEQYF. For the CDR3, the DNA is TGCAGTGCTAGAGATCTTGAGAGGGACACTCGAACCTACGAGCAGTACTTC.